This T cell receptor (beta chain) comes out of a study of T cell responses to AZD1222 COVID-19 vaccine. Study results and limitations: The span of vaccine-associated CD4 TCRs extended across spike, with dominance at 160-218 and 743-854. Unmutated variant regions are reportedly targeted by nearly half of spike-specific TCRs. In a largely white British group with more females than males, clonal diversity was possibly underestimated.

Comment on this clone: Its matching antigen is unknown.

There are 13 residues in the CDR3. Germline CDR1 is KGHSH and CDR2 is LQKENI. V lost 4 bases to trimming and J lost 5 bases, with 12 bases between them. Profiled with immunoSEQ multiplex PCR; TCRdb holds only in-frame clones, not every one. This sample has about 120,000 clones, with more than 75% found just once. The chain is built from TRBV18 and TRBJ2-7, with D maybe TRBD1 (5 bases). This clonotype originated in an adult in good health. Sequencing used peripheral blood, obtained on day 0 of AZD1222 vaccination. The CDR3 loop is CASSLGQGNEQYF. The CDR3 DNA reads TGTGCCAGCTCACTGGGTCAGGGTAACGAGCAGTACTTC.